This T cell receptor beta chain stems from a study of blood T cell repertoires in COVID-19. Study overall: Samples of COVID-19 (acute and convalescent) were obtained from the United States, Italy and Spain. T cells, B-cell-depleted T cells, or PBMCs provided the cDNA or gDNA that served as material.

Authors' methods: The authors estimated nucleated cell counts from reference gene primer amplification. Data came from immunoSEQ multiplex PCR; TCRdb stores just in-frame clones and leaves some out. V and J calls and clone size follow that table, whereas D and trimming were derived from the DNA. The table records about 120,000 clones, over 75% of them present only once. Germline values: CDR1 SGHRS, CDR2 YFSETQ. The CDR3 runs 13 residues. V lost 4 bases and J 7 bases, leaving 14 bases between the germline ends. The sequence derives from a man aged 70 or older with active or convalescent COVID-19. The chain combines TRBV5-1 with TRBJ2-5; D may be TRBD1 (6 bases). Sequenced: peripheral blood. CDR3 amino acids: CASSTGQTGTQYF. The CDR3 DNA reads as TGCGCCAGCAGCACCGGACAGACAGGGACCCAGTACTTC.